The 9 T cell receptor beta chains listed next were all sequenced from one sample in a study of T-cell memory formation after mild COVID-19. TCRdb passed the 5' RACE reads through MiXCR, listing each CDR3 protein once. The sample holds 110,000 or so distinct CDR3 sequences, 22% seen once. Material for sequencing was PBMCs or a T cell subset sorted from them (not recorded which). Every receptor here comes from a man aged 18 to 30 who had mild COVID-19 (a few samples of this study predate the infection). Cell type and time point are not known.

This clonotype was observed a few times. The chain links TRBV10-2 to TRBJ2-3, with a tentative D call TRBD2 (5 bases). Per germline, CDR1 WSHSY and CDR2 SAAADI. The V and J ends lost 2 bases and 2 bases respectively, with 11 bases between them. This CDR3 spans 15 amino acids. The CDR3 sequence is CASSEGSEVTDTQYF. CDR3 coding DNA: TGCGCCAGCAGTGAGGGGTCGGAGGTCACAGATACGCAGTATTTT.

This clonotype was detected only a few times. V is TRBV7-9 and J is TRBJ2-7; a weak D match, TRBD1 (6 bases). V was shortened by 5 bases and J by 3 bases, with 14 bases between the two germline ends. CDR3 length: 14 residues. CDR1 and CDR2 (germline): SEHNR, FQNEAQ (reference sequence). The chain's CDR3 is CASSTGGQLYEQYF. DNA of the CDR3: TGTGCCAGCAGCACGGGCGGACAGCTCTACGAGCAGTACTTC. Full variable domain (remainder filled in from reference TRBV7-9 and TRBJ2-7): DTGVSQNPRHKITKRGQNVTFRCDPISEHNRLYWYRQTLGQGPEFLTYFQNEAQLEKSRLLSDRFSAERPKGSFSTLEIQRTEQGDSAMYLCASSTGGQLYEQYFGPGTRLTVT.

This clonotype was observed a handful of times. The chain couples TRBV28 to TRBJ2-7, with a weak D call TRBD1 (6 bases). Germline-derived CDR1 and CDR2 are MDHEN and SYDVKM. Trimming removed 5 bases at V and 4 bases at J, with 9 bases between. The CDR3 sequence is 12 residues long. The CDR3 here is CASSGQGYEQYV. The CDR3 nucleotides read TGTGCCAGCAGTGGTCAGGGGTACGAGCAGTACGTC.

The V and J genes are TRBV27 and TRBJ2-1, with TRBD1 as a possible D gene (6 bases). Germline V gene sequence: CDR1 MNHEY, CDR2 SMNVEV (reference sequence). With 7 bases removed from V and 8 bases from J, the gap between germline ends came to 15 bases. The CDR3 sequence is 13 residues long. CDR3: CASNERGLDEQFF. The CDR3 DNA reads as TGTGCCAGCAACGAAAGGGGGTTGGATGAGCAGTTCTTC.

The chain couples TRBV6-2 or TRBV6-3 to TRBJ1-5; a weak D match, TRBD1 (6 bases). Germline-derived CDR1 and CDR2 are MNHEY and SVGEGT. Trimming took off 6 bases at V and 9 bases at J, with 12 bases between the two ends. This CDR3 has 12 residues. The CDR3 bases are TGTGCCAGCAGGCGTCAGGGGACGCCCCAGCATTTT. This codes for CASRRQGTPQHF.

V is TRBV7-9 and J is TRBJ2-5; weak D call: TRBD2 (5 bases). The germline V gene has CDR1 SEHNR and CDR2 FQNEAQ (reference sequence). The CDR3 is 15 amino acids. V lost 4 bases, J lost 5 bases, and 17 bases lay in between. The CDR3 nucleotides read TGTGCCAGCAGCTCCATCCGGGCCGAGGGCGAGACCCAGTACTTC. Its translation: CASSSIRAEGETQYF.

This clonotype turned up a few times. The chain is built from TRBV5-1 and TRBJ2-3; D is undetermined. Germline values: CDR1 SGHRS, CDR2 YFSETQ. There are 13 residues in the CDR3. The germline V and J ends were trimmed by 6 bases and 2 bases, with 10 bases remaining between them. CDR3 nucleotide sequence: TGCGCCAGCATAGGTTTGAACACAGATACGCAGTATTTT. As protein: CASIGLNTDTQYF. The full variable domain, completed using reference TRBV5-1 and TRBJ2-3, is KAGVTQTPRYLIKTRGQQVTLSCSPISGHRSVSWYQQTPGQGLQFLFEYFSETQRNKGNFPGRFSGRQFSNSRSEMNVSTLELGDSALYLCASIGLNTDTQYFGPGTRLTVL.

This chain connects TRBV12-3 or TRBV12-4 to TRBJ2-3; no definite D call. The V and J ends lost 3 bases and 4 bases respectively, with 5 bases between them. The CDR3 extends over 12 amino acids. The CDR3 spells CASSFGSDTQYF. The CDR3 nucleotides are TGTGCCAGCAGTTTCGGTTCAGATACGCAGTATTTT.

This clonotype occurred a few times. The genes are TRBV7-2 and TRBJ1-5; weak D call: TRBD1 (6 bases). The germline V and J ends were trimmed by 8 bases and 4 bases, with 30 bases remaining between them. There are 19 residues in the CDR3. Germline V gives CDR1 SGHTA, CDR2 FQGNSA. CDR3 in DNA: TGTGCCAGCTCGATTGGGGGCTTAAGGGGGAGGGTGAGAAATCAGCCCCAGCATTTT. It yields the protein CASSIGGLRGRVRNQPQHF.